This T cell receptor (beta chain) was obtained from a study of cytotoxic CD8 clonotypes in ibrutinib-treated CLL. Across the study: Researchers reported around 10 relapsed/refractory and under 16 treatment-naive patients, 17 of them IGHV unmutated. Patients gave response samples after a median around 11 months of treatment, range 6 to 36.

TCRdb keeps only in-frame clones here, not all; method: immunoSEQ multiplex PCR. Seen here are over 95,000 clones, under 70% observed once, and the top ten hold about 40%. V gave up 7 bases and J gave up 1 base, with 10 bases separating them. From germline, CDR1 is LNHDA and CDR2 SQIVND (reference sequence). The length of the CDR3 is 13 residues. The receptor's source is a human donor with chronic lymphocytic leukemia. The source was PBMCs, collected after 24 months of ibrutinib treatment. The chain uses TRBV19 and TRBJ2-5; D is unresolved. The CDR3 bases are TGTGCCAGTACCCCGGATGGCCAAGAGACCCAGTACTTC. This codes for CASTPDGQETQYF.